The T cell receptor (beta chain) described here comes from a study of blood T cell repertoires in COVID-19. Whole-study context: Sites in the United States, Italy and Spain provided acute and convalescent COVID-19 samples.

The CDR3 is 12 residues long. Looked up from germline, CDR1 is LNHDA and CDR2 is SQIVND (reference sequence). V shed 4 bases, J shed 8 bases, and the junction held 1 base outside the gene matches. The method was immunoSEQ multiplex PCR; TCRdb's version includes in-frame clones alone and lacks a portion of them. The table includes over 100,000 clones, more than 85% detected once. The sequence was obtained from a man aged 18 to 30 with acute or convalescent COVID-19. Specimen: peripheral blood. J is TRBJ2-1 and V is TRBV19; 8 positions agree with TRBD1. CDR3 nucleotides: TGTGCCAGTAGTAGACAGGGGCATGAGCAGTTCTTC. Translated, it gives CASSRQGHEQFF.